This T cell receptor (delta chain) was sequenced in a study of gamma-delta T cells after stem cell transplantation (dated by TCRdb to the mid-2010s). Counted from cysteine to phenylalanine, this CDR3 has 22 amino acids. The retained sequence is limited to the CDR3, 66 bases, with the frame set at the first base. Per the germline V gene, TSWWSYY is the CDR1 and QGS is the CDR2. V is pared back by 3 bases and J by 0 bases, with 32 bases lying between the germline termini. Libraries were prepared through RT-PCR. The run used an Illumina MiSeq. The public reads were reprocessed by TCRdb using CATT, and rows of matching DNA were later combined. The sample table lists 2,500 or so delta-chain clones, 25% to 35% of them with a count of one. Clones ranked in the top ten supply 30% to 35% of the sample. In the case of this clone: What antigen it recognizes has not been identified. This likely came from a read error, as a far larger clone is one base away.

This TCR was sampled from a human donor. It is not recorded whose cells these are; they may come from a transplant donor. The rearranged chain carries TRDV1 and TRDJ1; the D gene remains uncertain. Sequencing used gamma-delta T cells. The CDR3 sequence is CALGDLRLVWFDAPDYTDKLIF. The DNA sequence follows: TGTGCTCTTGGGGACTTACGGCTGGTTTGGTTTGACGCTCCCGACTACACCGATAAACTCATCTTT.